This T cell receptor beta chain was recorded in a study of T cell responses to AZD1222 COVID-19 vaccine. At the level of the study: The analysis combined second doses at about 4 or about 12 weeks. Study conclusions and caveats: Regions 160-218 and 743-854 dominated among vaccine-associated CD4 TCRs spanning spike.

The germline gives CDR1 MNHEY, CDR2 SVGAGI. V lost 6 bases, J lost 4 bases, and 15 bases lay in between. CDR3 length: 14 residues. Sequencing was performed with immunoSEQ multiplex PCR; in TCRdb, only in-frame clones are kept and a portion is missing. The sample includes roughly 140,000 clones, 70% to 90% of them seen just once. Remarks on this clone: Its antigen is currently unknown.

The receptor's source is an adult in good health. The source was peripheral blood, collected on day 0 of AZD1222 vaccination. The chain is built from TRBV6-5 and TRBJ1-2; D not resolved. The CDR3, as DNA: TGTGCCAGCAGCCAAACGGGAGCGGCCTATGGCTACACCTTC. Protein product: CASSQTGAAYGYTF.